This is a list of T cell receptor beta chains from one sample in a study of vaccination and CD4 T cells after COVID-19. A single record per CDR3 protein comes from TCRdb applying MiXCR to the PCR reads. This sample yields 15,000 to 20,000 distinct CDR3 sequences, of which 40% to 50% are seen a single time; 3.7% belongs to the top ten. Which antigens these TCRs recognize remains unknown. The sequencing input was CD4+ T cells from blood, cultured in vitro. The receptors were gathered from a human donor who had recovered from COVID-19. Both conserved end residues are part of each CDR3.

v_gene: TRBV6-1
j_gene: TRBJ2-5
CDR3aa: CASSSSGSIAETQYF

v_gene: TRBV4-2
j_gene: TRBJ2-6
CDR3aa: CASSPTLIGAGANVLTF

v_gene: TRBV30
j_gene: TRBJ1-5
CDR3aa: CAWTRDNNQPQHF

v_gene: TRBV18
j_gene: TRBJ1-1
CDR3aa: CASSPLRDSSGFF

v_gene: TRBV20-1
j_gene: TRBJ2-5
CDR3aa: CSANDDNQETQYF

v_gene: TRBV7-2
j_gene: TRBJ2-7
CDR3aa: CASSLDGSGLYEQYF

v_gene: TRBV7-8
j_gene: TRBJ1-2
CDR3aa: CASSLARIANYGYTF

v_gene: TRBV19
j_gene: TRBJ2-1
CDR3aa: CASSTSVRGNEQFF

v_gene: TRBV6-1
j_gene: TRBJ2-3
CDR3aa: CATGGIGGGRGDTQYF

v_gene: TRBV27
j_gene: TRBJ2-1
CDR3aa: CASSSGLGSYNEQFF

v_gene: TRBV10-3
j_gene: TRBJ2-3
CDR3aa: CAISAGLAETDTQYF

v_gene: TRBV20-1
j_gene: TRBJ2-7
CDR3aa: CSAIPGVAGYEQYF

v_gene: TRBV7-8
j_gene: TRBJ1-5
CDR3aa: CASSLGDSNQPQHF

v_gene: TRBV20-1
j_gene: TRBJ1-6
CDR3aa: CSASRRSYNSPLHF

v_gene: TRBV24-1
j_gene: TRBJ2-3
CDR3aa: CATSVSPPTDTQYF

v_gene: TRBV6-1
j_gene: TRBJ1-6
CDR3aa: CAIREGGRNNSPLHF

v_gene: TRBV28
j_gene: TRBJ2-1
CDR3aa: CASNGGRTYNEQFF

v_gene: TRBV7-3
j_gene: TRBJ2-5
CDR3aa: CASSPGDNLRETQYF

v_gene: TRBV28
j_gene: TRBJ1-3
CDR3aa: CASSGQARNTIYF

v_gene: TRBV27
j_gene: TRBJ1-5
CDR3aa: CASGLMGGSNNQPQHF

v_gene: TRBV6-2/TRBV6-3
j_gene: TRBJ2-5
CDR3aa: CASSWELAGASSQETQYF

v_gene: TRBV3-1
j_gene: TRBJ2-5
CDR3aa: CASSQVWPESQETQYF

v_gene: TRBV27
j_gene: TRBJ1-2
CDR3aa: CASRSSRLTGSSYGYTF

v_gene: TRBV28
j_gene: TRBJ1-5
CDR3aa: CASSLIGTGSIKHF

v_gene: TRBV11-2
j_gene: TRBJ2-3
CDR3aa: CASSPGLAGSGTDTQYF

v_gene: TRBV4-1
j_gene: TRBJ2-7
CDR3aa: CASSKEPTGAPYEQYF

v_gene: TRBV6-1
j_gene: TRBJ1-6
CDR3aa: CASSEGVGNSPLHF

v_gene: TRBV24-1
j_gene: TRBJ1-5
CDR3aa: CATSGASGLGNQPQHF

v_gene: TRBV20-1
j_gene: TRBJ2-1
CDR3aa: CSARPNSGNEQFF

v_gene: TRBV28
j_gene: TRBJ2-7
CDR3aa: CASSLMRLADYEQYF

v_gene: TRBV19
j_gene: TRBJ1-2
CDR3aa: CASSTTSVIYGYTF

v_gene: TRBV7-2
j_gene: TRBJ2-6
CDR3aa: CATHELGGLSGANVLTF

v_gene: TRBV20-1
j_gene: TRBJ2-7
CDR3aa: CSAGLPLADHYEQYF

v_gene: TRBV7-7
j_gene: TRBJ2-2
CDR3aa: CASSRLSGGTGELFF

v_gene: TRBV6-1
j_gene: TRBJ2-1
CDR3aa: CASSRTGLMYNEQFF

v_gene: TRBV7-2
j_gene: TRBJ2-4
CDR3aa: CARTYSGTAKNIQYF

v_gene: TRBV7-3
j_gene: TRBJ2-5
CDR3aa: CASSSRGQETQYF

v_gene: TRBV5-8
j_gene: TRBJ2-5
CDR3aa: CASSPRTVGETQYF

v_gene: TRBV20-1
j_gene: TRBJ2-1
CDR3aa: CSARDFRTSGDEQFF

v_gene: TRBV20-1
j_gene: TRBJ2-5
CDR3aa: CSANPGLAGGPLQETQYF

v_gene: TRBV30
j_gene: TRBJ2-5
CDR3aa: CAWSVKGLGSWETQYF

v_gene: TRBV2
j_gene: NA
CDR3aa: CASSEASRYEQYF

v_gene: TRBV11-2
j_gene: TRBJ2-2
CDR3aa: CASSLARGTGELFF

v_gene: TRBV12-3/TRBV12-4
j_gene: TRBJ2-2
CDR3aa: CASSFRQGTGELFF

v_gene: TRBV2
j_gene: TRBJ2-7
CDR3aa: CASSETSGSYEQYF